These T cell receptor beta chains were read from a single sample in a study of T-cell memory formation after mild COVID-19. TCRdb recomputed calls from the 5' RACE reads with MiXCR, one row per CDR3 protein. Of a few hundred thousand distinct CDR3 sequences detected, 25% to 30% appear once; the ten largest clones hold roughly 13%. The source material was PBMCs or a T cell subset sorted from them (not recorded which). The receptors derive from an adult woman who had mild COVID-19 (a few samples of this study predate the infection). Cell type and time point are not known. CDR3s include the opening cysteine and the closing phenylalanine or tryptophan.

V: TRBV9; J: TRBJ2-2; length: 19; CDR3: CASSVGGLAGVTNTGELFF
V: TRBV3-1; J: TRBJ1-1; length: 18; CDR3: CASSRVGGPAEPTVEAFF
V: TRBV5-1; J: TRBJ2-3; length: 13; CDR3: CASSPGNSDTQYF
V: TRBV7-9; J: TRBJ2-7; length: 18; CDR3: CASSLEALAGGPGYEQYF
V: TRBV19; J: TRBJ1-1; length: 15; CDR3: CASSIDGSEYTEAFF
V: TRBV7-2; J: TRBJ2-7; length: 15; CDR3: CASSLPGTSAYEQYF
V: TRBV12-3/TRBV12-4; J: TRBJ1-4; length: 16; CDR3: CASSSQGVATNEKLFF
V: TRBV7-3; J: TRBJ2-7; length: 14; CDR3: CASSLAGGQYEQYF
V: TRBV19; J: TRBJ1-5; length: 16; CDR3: CASSRQGGFSNQPQHF
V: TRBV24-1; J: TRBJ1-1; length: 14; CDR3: CATSDRRQKAEAFF
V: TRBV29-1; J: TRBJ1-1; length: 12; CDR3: CSVEQGWTEAFF
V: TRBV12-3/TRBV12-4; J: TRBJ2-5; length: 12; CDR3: CASSLTPSAPYF
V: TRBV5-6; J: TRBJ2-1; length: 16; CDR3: CASSLVKRSGNNEQFF
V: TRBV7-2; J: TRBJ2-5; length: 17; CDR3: CASSLVGLAGGKETQYF
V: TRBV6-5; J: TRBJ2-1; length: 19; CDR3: CASSYWGLGGGSLYNEQFF
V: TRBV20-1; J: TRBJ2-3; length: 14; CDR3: CSAEGPPPADTQYF
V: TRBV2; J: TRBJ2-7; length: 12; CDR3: CASTRGYYEQYF
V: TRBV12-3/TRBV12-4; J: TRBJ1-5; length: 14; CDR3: CASSSIRENQPQHF
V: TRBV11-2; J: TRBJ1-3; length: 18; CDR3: CASSTPTEIEYSGNTIYF
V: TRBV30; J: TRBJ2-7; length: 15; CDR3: CAWSDPHRPTYEQYF
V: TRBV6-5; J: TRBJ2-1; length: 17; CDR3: CASSYSSGRGSYNEQFF
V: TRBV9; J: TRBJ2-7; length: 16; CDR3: CASSTGGAGVLHEQYF
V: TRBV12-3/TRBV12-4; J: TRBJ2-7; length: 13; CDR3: CASTPGQNYEQYF
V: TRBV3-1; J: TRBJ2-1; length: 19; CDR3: CASSQDSIGGPSSYNEQFF
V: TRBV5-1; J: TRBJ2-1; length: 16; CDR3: CASSLGGGRASNEQFF
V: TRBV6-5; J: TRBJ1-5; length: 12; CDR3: CASKEGDQPQHF
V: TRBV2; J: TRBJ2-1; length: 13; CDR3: CASLPGQGLEQFF
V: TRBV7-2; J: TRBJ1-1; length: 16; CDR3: CASSPDRFLSGTEAFF
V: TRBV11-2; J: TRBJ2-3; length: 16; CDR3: CASSFERGSYTDTQYF
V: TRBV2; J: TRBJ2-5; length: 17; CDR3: CASSAFIVDRARETQYF
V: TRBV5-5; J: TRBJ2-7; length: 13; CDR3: CASSLQVGHEQYF
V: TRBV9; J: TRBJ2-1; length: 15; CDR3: CASSVWGEAGNEQFF
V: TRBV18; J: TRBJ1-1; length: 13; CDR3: CASSSTGGREAFF
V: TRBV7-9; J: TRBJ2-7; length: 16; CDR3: CASSLIPSGDAYEQYF
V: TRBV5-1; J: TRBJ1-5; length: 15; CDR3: CASSPWGGDNQPQHF
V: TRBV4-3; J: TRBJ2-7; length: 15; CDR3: CASSQGTSGTYEQYF
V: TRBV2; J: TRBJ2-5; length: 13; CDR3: CASSEGGSETQYF
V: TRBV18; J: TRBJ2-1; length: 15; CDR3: CASSPLVGEGNEQFF
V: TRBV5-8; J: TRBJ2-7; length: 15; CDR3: CASSWKGQGNYEQYF
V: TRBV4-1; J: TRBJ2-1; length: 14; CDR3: CASSQDPGLAPEFF
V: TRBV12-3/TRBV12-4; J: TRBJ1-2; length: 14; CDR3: CASSLPQGARGYTF
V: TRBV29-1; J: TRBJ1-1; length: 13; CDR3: CSTRGGLGTEAFF
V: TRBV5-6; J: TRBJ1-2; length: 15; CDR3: CASSLVGPALYGYTF
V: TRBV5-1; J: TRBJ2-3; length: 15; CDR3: CASSSLWTSTDTQYF
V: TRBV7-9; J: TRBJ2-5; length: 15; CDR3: CASSLDMGYQETQYF
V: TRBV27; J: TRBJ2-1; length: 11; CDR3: CASSPGTGKFF
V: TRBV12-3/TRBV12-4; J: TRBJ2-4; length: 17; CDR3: CASSATRTGLAKNIQYF
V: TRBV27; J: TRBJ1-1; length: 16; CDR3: CASRQGTAFMNTEAFF
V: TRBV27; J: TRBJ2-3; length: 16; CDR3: CASSLSGGYSTDTQYF